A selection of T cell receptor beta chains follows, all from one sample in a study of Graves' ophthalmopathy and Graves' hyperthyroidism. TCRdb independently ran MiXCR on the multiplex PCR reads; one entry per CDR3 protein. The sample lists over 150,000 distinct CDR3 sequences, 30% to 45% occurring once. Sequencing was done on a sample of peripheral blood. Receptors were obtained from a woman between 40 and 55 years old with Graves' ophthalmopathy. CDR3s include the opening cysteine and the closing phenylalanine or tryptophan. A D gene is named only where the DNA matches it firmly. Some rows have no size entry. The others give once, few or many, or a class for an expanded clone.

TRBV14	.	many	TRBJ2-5	TGTGCCAGCAGCATCAGTTGGGCCCAAGAGACCCAGTACTTC	CASSISWAQETQYF
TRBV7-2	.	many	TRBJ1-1	TGTGCCAGCAGCCCTTATTCCCGCATGAACACTGAAGCTTTCTTT	CASSPYSRMNTEAFF
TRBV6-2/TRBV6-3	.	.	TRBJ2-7	TGTGCCAGCAGTTACCCGCGAGTAGAGCAGTACTTC	CASSYPRVEQYF
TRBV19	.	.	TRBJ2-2	TGTGCCAGTAGTGGGTCGGGGATAAACACCGGGGAGCTGTTTTTT	CASSGSGINTGELFF
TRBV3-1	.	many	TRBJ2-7	TGTGCCAGCAGCCAAGATCTAGCGAAGGCGTCCTACGAGCAGTACTTC	CASSQDLAKASYEQYF
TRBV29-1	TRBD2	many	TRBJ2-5	TGCAGCGTTGAACCCCTCCGGGGGGTGTCCCGAGAGACCCAGTACTTC	CSVEPLRGVSRETQYF
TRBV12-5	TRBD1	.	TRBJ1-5	TGTGCTAGTGACACGGACAGGAACCAGCCCCAGCATTTT	CASDTDRNQPQHF
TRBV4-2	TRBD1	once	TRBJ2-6	TGTGCCAGCAGCGCAGGACAGGGGAGATCTGGGGCCAACGTCCTGACTTTC	CASSAGQGRSGANVLTF
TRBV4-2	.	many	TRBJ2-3	TGTGCCAGCAGCCAAGTTTCACAACAAACAGATACGCAGTATTTT	CASSQVSQQTDTQYF
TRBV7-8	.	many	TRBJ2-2	TGTGCCAGCAGCTTGGGGACGGGGCAGAAGACCGGGGAGCTGTTTTTT	CASSLGTGQKTGELFF
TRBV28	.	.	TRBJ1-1	TGTGCCAGCAGCCGGGACCTAAGTCTAGCCCTGGCTTTCTTT	CASSRDLSLALAFF